Listed here is a single TCR beta chain. Expressed TCRB transcripts were sequenced, since all the RNA that had been isolated was reverse transcribed. Profiled with immunoSEQ multiplex PCR; TCRdb holds only in-frame clones, not every one. The sample has 200,000 to 250,000 clones, roughly 15% seen once; the top ten hold 0.026%. This record belongs to a study of beta chain features in type 1 diabetes. Study-wide context: When patients were set against healthy donors, age, gender and cell yields were similar.

This sequence originates from a middle-aged woman in good health. Sequencing used naive CD4+ T cells from blood.

The CDR3 spells CATSREGRGRLGEQYF. CDR3 sequence (DNA): TGTGCCACCAGCAGAGAAGGCAGGGGGAGATTAGGTGAGCAGTACTTC. The chain joins TRBV15 to TRBJ2-7, with 7 bases that match TRBD1. The germline V gene encodes CDR1 LNHNV and CDR2 YYDKDF (reference sequence). Unmatched junction bases numbered 12, after V lost 0 bases and J lost 7 bases. The CDR3 is 16 amino acids. The full variable domain, its missing parts supplied by reference TRBV15 and TRBJ2-7, is DAMVIQNPRYQVTQFGKPVTLSCSQTLNHNVMYWYQQKSSQAPKLLFHYYDKDFNNEADTPDNFQSRRPNTSFCFLDIRSPGLGDTAMYLCATSREGRGRLGEQYFGPGTRLTVT.